What follows describes a single T cell receptor (beta chain). This entry comes from a study of blood T cells in healthy people across ages. With 7 bases clipped from V and 1 base from J, the junction kept 11 bases outside the gene matches. Germline values: CDR1 SGHRS, CDR2 YFSETQ. This CDR3 is built from 16 residues. A second PCR of 7 to 11 cycles used a sample-barcoded 5' primer and a J-beta primer mix. TCRdb re-analysed the 5' RACE reads in MiXCR, keeping a single row per CDR3 protein. The table records 1.5 million or so distinct CDR3 sequences, under 55% of them present only once. The TCR was taken from a woman aged 18-35 years in good health. Source material: blood. This chain connects TRBV5-1 to TRBJ1-1, with 9 positions matching TRBD1. CDR3 coding DNA: TGCGCCAGCGTCCCCATGGGACAGGGTAAGAACACTGAAGCTTTCTTT. Translation: CASVPMGQGKNTEAFF.